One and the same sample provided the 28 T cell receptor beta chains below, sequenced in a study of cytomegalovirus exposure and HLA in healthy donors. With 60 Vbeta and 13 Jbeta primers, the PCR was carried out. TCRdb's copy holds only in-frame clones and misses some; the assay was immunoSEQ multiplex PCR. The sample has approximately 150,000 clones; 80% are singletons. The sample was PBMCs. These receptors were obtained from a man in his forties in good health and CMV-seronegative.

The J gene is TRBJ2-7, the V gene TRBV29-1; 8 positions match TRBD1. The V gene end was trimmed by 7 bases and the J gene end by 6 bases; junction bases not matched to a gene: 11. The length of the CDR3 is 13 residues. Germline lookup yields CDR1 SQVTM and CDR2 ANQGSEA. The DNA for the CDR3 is TGCAGCGCCAGGACAGGGAATCTTGGCGAGCAGTACTTC. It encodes CSARTGNLGEQYF.

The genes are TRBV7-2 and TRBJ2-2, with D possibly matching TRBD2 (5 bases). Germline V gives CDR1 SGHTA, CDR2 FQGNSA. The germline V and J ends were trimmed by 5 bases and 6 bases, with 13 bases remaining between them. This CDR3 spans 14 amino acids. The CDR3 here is CASSIDYFAGELFF. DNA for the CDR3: TGTGCCAGCAGCATTGACTATTTCGCCGGGGAGCTGTTTTTT.

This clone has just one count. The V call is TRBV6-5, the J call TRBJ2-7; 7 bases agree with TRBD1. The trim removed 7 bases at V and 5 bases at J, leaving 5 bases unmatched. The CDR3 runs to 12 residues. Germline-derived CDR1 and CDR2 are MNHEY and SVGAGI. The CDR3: CASNRQGDEQYF. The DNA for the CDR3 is TGTGCCAGCAATAGACAGGGTGACGAGCAGTACTTC.

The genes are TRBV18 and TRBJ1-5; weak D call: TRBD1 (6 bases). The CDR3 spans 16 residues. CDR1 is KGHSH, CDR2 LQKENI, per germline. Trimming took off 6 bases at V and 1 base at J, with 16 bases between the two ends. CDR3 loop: CASSSGGAWSNQPQHF. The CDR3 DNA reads TGTGCCAGCTCCTCGGGGGGGGCCTGGAGCAATCAGCCCCAGCATTTT.

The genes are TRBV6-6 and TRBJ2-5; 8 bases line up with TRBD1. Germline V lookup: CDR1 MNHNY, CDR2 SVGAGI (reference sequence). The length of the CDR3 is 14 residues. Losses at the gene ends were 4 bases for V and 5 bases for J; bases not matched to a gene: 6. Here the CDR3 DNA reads TGTGCCAGCAGTTGGGGACAGGTCCCCGAGACCCAGTACTTC. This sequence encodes CASSWGQVPETQYF.

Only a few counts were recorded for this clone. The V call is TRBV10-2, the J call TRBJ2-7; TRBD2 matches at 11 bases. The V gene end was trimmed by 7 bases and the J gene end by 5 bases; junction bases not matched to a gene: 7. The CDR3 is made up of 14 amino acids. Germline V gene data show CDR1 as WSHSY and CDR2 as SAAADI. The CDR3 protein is CASIDVSGGDEQYF. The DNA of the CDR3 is TGCGCCAGCATCGACGTTAGCGGGGGGGACGAGCAGTACTTC.

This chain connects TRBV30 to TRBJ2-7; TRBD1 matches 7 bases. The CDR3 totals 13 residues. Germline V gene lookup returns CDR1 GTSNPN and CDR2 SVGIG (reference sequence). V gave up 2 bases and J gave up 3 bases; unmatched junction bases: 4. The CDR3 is CAWSIGTDYEQYF. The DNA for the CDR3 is TGTGCCTGGAGTATCGGGACAGACTACGAGCAGTACTTC.

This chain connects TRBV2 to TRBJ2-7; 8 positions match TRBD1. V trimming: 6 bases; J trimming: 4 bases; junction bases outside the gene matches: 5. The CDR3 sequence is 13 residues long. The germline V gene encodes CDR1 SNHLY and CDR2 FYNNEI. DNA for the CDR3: TGTGCCAGCAGGGTGGACAGGGAGTACGAGCAGTACTTC. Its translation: CASRVDREYEQYF.

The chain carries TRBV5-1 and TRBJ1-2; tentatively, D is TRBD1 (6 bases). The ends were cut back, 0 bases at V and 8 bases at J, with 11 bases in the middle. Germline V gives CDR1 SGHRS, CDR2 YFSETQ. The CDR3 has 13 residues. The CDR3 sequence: CASSLAAGEGYTF. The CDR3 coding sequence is TGCGCCAGCAGCTTGGCGGCAGGGGAGGGCTACACCTTC.

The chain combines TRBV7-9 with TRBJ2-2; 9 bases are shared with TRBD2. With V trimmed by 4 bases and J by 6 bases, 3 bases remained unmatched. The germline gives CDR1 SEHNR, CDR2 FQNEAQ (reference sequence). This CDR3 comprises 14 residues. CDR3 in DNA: TGTGCCAGCAGCTCGGGACTAGCAGCCGGGGAGCTGTTTTTT. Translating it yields CASSSGLAAGELFF.

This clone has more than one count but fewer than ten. DNA for the CDR3: TGTGCCAGCAGCTCAGTGAGACTAGCGGGGACCTTGTACCAAGAGACCCAGTACTTC. Amino acid sequence: CASSSVRLAGTLYQETQYF. The chain has TRBV27 and TRBJ2-5, with 11 bases aligning to TRBD2. The CDR3 length is 19 residues. J gave up 0 bases and V 6 bases, and 15 bases lay outside the gene matches. Germline V gene sequence: CDR1 MNHEY, CDR2 SMNVEV (reference sequence).

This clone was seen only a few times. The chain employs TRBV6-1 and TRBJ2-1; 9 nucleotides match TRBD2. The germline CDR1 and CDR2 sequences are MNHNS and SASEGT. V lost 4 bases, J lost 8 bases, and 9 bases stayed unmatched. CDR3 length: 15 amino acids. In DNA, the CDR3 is TGTGCCAGCAGTGGTGGGCTAGCGGGGAAGGATGAGCAGTTCTTC. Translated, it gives CASSGGLAGKDEQFF.

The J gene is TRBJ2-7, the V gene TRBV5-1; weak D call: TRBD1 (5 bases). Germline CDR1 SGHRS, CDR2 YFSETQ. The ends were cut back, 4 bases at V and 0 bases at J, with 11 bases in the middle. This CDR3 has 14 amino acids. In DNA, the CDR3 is TGCGCCAGCAGCACGGAGACAGCCTCCTACGAGCAGTACTTC. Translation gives CASSTETASYEQYF.

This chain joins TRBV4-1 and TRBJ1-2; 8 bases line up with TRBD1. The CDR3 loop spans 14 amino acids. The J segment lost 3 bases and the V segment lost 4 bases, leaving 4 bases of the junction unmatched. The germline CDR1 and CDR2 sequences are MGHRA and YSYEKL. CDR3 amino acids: CASSPDRGDYGYTF. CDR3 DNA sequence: TGCGCCAGCAGCCCAGACAGGGGAGACTATGGCTACACCTTC.

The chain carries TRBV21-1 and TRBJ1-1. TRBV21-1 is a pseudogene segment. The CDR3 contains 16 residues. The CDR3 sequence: CASSKDGEGCSTEAFF. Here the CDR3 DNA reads TGTGCCAGCAGCAAAGACGGGGAGGGGTGTAGCACTGAAGCTTTCTTT.

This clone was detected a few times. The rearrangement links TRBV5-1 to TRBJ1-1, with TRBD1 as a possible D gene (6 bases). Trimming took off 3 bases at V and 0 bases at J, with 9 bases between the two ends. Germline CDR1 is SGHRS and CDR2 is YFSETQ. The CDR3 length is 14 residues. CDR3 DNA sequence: TGCGCCAGCAGCTCCGGGACACTGAACACTGAAGCTTTCTTT. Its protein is CASSSGTLNTEAFF.

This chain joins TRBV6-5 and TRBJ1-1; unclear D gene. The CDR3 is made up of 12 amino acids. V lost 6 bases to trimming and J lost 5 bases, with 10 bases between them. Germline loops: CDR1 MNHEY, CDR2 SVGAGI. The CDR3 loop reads CASRIGGTEAFF. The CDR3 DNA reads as TGTGCCAGCAGGATCGGAGGGACTGAAGCTTTCTTT.

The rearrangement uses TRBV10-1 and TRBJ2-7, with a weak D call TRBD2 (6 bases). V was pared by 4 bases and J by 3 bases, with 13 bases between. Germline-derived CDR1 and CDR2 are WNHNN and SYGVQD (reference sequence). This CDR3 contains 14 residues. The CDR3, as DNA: TGCGCCAGCAGTGCCGGGATCGGGGGCTACGAGCAGTACTTC. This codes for CASSAGIGGYEQYF.

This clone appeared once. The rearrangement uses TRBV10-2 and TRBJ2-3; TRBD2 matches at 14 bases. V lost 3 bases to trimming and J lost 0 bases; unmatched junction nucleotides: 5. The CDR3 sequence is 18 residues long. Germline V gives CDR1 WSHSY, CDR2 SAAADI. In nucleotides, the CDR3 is TGCGCCAGCAGTGATCCAGGACTAGCGGGGGGTAGCACAGATACGCAGTATTTT. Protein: CASSDPGLAGGSTDTQYF.

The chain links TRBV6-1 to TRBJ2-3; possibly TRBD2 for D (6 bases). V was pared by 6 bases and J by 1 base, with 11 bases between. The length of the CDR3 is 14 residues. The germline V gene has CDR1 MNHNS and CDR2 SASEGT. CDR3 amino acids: CASRRDGRTDTQYF. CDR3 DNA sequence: TGTGCCAGCAGGCGGGACGGACGCACAGATACGCAGTATTTT.

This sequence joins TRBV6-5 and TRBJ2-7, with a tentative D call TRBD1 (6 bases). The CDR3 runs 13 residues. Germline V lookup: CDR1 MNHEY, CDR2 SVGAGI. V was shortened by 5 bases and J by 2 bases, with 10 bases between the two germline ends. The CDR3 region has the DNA TGTGCCAGCAGTGACCGGGACACCTACGAGCAGTACTTC. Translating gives CASSDRDTYEQYF.

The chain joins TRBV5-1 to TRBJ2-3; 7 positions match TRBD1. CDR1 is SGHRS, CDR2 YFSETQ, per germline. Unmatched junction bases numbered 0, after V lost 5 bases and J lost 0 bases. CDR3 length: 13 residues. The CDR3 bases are TGCGCCAGCAGGGGACAGAGCACAGATACGCAGTATTTT. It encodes CASRGQSTDTQYF.

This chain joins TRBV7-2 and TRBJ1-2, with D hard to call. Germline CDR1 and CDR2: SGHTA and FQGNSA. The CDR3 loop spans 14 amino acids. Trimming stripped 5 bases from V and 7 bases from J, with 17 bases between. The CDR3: CASSRPVLDGGYTF. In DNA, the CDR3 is TGTGCCAGCAGCCGCCCCGTCCTAGACGGTGGCTACACCTTC.

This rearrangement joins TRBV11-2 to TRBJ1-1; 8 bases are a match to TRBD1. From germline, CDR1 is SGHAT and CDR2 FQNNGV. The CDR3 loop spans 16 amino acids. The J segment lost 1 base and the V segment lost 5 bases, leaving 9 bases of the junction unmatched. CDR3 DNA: TGTGCCAGCAGCCTCTCTCGGACAGGGACGAACACTGAAGCTTTCTTT. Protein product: CASSLSRTGTNTEAFF.

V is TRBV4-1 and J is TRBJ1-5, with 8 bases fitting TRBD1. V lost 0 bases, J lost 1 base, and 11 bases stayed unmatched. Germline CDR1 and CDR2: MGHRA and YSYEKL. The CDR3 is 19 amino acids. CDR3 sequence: CASSQDGLSGGGSNQPQHF. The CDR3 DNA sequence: TGCGCCAGCAGCCAAGATGGTTTGTCAGGGGGCGGGAGCAATCAGCCCCAGCATTTT.

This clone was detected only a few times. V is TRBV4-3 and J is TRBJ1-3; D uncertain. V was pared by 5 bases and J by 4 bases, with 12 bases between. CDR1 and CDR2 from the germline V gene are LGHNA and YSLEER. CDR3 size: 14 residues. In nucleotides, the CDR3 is TGCGCCAGCAGCTCGTCGGTTATCGGAAACACCATATATTTT. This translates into CASSSSVIGNTIYF.

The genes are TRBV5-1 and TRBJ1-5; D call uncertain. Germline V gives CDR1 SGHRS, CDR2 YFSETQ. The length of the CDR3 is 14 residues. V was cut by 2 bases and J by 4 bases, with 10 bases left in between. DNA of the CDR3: TGCGCCAGCAGCTTCGGGAGTGCAAATCAGCCCCAGCATTTT. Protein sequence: CASSFGSANQPQHF.

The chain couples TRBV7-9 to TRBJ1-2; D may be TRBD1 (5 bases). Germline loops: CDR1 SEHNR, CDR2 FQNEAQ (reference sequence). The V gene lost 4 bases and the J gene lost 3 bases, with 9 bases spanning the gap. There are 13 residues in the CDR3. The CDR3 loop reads CASSSRVYYGYTF. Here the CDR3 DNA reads TGTGCCAGCAGCTCCAGGGTTTACTATGGCTACACCTTC.